The present T cell receptor beta chain was sequenced within a study of cytomegalovirus exposure and HLA in healthy donors. Study-level findings and limits: Among immune exposure information, only CMV serostatus was available.

Note on this clone: Its antigen is unidentified.

The CDR3 is 15 amino acids. Germline CDR1 SGDLS, CDR2 YYNGEE. With 1 base clipped from V and 3 bases from J, the junction kept 5 bases outside the gene matches. The PCR contained 60 Vbeta and 13 Jbeta primers. Profiled with immunoSEQ multiplex PCR; TCRdb holds only in-frame clones, not every one. In all, the sample yields about 70,000 clones. The sequence came from a female donor in good health and CMV-seropositive. The chain uses TRBV9 and TRBJ2-5; TRBD2 matches 8 bases. Source material: PBMCs. The CDR3 region has the DNA TGTGCCAGCAGCGTATCCGGGGGGGCGGAAGAGACCCAGTACTTC. Translated: CASSVSGGAEETQYF. Full variable domain (outside the CDR3, taken from reference TRBV9 and TRBJ2-5): DSGVTQTPKHLITATGQRVTLRCSPRSGDLSVYWYQQSLDQGLQFLIQYYNGEERAKGNILERFSAQQFPDLHSELNLSSLELGDSALYFCASSVSGGAEETQYFGPGTRLLVL.